This is a list of T cell receptor beta chains from one sample in a study of T cells in Graves' hyperthyroidism and ophthalmopathy. Each CDR3 protein gets one entry after TCRdb re-called the multiplex PCR reads with MiXCR. The sample lists hundreds of thousands of distinct CDR3 sequences, 15% to 18% occurring once. The material sequenced was blood. The origin of the receptors is a woman between 18 and 30 years old with Graves' hyperthyroidism. The CDR3 runs from the conserved cysteine through the conserved F or W.

J	V	CDR3
TRBJ2-4	TRBV11-3	CASSLPGSGGGIQYF
TRBJ2-7	TRBV9	CASSVGGTSSYEQYF
TRBJ1-2	TRBV6-1	CASKRGGYGYTF
TRBJ2-2	TRBV20-1	CSATAGGPIGELFF
TRBJ1-1	TRBV6-1	CASTRQRTEAFF
TRBJ2-1	TRBV7-6	CASSLAGTGINEQFF
TRBJ1-4	TRBV11-3	CASSPRVGQGSSDEKLFF
TRBJ1-2	TRBV4-1	CASSLRPVGLEGYTF
TRBJ2-5	TRBV5-1	CASSTGQGQETQYF
TRBJ2-7	TRBV7-9	CASSLRQGPSYEQYF
TRBJ2-2	TRBV13	CASSLGTGGNTGELFF
TRBJ2-7	TRBV20-1	CSARDFYYEQYF
TRBJ1-4	TRBV12-3/TRBV12-4	CASSPVPGSGEKLFF
TRBJ1-2	TRBV20-1	CSAGQANYGYTF
TRBJ2-1	TRBV7-2	CASSQGLAGGGQLDEQFF
TRBJ2-6	TRBV28	CASSFHPPRSLSGANVLTF
TRBJ2-7	TRBV25-1	CASSEYVGHGGAGEQYF
TRBJ1-2	TRBV6-2/TRBV6-3	CASSYSAYGYTF
TRBJ1-5	TRBV12-3/TRBV12-4	CASSSWDGGQPQHF
TRBJ1-2	TRBV6-1	CASSSTGVGYGYTF
TRBJ2-3	TRBV20-1	CSARDHHLPHTDTQYF
TRBJ2-7	TRBV6-1	CASNSHGGQGEQYF
TRBJ2-3	TRBV4-1	CASSQGGRNGKVTDTQYF
TRBJ1-5	TRBV11-1	CASSRKQGKGAGGNQPQHF
TRBJ2-1	TRBV6-6	CASSYSGEPGEQFF
TRBJ2-5	TRBV29-1	CSVDTGNGETQYF
TRBJ2-2	TRBV7-9	CASTGRGLRGTNTGELFF
TRBJ2-3	TRBV6-5	CASSYSRFYTDTQYF
TRBJ1-6	TRBV6-1	CASRGTGIGVGYNSPLHF
TRBJ2-3	TRBV7-8	CASSLGVRTDTQYF
TRBJ2-3	TRBV20-1	CSARGNEGRGTGAPYTQYF
TRBJ1-3	TRBV6-5	CASSSAETGGNTIYF